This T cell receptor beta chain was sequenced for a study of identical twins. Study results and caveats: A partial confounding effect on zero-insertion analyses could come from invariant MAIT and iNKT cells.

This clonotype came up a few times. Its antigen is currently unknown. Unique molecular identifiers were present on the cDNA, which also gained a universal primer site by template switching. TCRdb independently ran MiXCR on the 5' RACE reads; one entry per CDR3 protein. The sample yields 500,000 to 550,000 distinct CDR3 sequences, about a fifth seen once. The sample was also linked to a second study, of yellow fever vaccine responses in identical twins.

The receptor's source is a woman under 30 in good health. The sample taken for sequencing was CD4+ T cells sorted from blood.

CDR3 sequence: CASSPSSFSTYSNQPQHF. In DNA, the CDR3 is TGTGCCAGCAGTCCCTCGAGTTTCAGCACGTATAGCAATCAGCCCCAGCATTTT. The chain links TRBV28 to TRBJ1-5; D remains ambiguous. Looked up from germline, CDR1 is MDHEN and CDR2 is SYDVKM. The length of the CDR3 is 18 residues. The V end was cut by 5 bases, the J end by 0 bases, with 20 bases between.